Given below is one TCR beta chain in context. This record comes from a study of blood T cell repertoires in COVID-19. For the study at large: Acute and convalescent COVID-19 samples came from the United States, Italy and Spain. Nucleic acid was either cDNA or gDNA, and it came from T cells, B-cell-depleted T cells, or PBMCs.

Study processing details: Estimation of nucleated cell counts was performed using reference gene primer amplification. Libraries were prepared by immunoSEQ multiplex PCR; TCRdb keeps only in-frame clonotypes and omits some of them. From that table come the V and J calls and clone size; the DNA was used to work out D and trimming. The repertoire holds more than 30,000 clones, with 80% as singletons. The germline CDR1 and CDR2 sequences are MNHEY and SMNVEV (reference sequence). This CDR3 is built from 14 residues. V was clipped by 3 bases and J by 4 bases; unmatched bases: 5. The clonotype was recovered from a woman in her seventies with acute or convalescent COVID-19. J is TRBJ1-2 and V is TRBV27; 7 nucleotides agree with TRBD1. The sequencing input was peripheral blood. CDR3 sequence reads: CASSFRGPGYGYTF. CDR3 DNA: TGTGCCAGCAGTTTTAGGGGGCCCGGCTATGGCTACACCTTC.